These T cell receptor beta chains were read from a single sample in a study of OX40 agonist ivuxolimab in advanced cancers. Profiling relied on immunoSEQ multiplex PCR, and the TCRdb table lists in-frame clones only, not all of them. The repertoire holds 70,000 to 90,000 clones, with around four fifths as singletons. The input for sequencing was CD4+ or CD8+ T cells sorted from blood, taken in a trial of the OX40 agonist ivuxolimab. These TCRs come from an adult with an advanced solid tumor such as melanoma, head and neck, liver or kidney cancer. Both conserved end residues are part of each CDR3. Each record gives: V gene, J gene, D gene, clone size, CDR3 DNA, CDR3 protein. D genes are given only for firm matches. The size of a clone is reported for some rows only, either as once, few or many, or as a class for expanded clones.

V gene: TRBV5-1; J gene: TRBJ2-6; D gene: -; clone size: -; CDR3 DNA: TGCGCCAGCAGCCCAACCCCCGGACAGTTGAGCGGGGCCAACGTCCTGACTTTC; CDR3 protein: CASSPTPGQLSGANVLTF
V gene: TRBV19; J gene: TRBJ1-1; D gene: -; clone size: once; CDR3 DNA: TGTGCCAGTAGTATAGAGTGGGGGTTAGGCACTGAAGCTTTCTTT; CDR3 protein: CASSIEWGLGTEAFF
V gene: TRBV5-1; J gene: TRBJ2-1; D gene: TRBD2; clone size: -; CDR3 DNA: TGCGCCAGCAGCATCCAAGTCGTAGCGGGAGCAAATGAGCAGTTCTTC; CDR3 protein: CASSIQVVAGANEQFF
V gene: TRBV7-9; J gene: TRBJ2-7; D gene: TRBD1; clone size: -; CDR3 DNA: TGTGCCAGCACCGATCTAACAGGGGCGGACGAGCAGTACTTC; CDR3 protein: CASTDLTGADEQYF
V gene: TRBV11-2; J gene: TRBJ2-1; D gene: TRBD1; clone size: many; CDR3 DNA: TGTGCCAGCAGCTTAGTACAGGGGGCTCTGTTCTTC; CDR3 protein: CASSLVQGALFF
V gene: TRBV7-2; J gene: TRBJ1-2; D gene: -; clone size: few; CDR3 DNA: TGTGCCAGCAGCCCCGGGGGCCCCTATGGCTACACCTTC; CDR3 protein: CASSPGGPYGYTF
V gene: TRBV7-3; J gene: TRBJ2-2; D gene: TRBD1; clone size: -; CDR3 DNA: TGTGCCAGCAGCTTAGACAGGGTCGAAAACACCGGGGAGCTGTTTTTT; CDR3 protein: CASSLDRVENTGELFF
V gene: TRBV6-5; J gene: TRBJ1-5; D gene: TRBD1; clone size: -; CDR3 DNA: TGTGCCAGCAGCCTGGGGACAGGGACCAATCAGCCCCAGCATTTT; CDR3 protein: CASSLGTGTNQPQHF
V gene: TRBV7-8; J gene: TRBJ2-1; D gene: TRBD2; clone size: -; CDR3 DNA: TGTGCCAGCAGCGTCCGACTAGCGGGGGGGGTTGAGCAGTTCTTC; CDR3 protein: CASSVRLAGGVEQFF
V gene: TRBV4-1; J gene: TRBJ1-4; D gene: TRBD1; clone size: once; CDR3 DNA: TGCGCCAGCAGCCTCGACAGGGCAAGGGGTGGGGCTAATGAAAAACTGTTTTTT; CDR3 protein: CASSLDRARGGANEKLFF
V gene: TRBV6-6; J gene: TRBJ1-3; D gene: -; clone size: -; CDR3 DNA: TGTGCCAGCAGAACAGACCTGAGAGGAAACACCATATATTTT; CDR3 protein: CASRTDLRGNTIYF
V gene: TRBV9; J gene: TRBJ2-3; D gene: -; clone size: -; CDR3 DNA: TGTGCCAGCAGCGTAGATTCAATCGGAGGACGCACAGATACGCAGTATTTT; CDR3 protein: CASSVDSIGGRTDTQYF
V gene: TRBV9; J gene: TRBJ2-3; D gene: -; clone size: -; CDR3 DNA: TGTGCCAGCAGCGCCCAGGGCACAGATACGCAGTATTTT; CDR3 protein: CASSAQGTDTQYF
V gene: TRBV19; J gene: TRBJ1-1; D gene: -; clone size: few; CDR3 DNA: TGTGCCAGTAGTATGGAGGATATAGGGGGGCGCACTGAAGCTTTCTTT; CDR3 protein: CASSMEDIGGRTEAFF
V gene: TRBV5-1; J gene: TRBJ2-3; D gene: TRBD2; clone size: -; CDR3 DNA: TGCGCCAGCAGGAAGACTAGCGGGAACACAGATACGCAGTATTTT; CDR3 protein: CASRKTSGNTDTQYF
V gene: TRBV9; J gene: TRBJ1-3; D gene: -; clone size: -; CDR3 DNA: TGTGCCAGCAGCGTAGTGGGAACAGCCGGAAACACCATATATTTT; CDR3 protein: CASSVVGTAGNTIYF
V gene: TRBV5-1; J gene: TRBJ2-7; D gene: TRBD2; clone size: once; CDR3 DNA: TGCGCCAGCAGCCCTGTTCCAAGCGGGAGGGCCGATGGGGACGAGCAGTACTTC; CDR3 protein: CASSPVPSGRADGDEQYF
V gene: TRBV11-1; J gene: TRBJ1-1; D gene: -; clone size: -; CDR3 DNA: TGTGCCAGCAGCTTAGCGCTGGACAGCAAGCAAGCTTTCTTT; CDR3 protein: CASSLALDSKQAFF
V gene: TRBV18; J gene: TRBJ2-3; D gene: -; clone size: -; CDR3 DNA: TGTGCCAGCTCACCCGTTGGGCTAACTAGCACAGATACGCAGTATTTT; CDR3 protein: CASSPVGLTSTDTQYF
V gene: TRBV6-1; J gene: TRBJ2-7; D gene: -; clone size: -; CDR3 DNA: TGTGCCAGCAGCCCCGGGGGATCTTTCTACGAGCAGTACTTC; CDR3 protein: CASSPGGSFYEQYF
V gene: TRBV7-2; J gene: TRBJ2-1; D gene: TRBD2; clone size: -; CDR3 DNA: TGTGCCAGCAGGCCAACTAGCGGGGGGGCAGATGGGCAGTTCTTC; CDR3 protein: CASRPTSGGADGQFF
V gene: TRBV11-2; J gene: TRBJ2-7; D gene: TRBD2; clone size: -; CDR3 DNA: TGTGCCAGCAGCTTAGATGGACTAGCATCCTACGAGCAGTACTTC; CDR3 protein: CASSLDGLASYEQYF
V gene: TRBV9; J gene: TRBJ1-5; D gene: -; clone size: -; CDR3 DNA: TGTGCCAGCAGCGTGGACAGCGGGCAGCCCCAGCATTTT; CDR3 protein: CASSVDSGQPQHF
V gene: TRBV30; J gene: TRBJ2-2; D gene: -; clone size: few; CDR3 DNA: TGTGCCTGGAGTCGCCAGAACACCGGGGAGCTGTTTTTT; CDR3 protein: CAWSRQNTGELFF
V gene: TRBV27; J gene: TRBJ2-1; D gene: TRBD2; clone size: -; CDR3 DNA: TGTGCCAGCAGACTCGTGGCGGGGGGGAACAATGAGCAGTTCTTC; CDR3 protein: CASRLVAGGNNEQFF
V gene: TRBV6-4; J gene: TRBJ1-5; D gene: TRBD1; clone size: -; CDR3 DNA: TGTGCCAGCAGTGAGCGGGCAGGGGGGCGTCAGCCCCAGCATTTT; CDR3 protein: CASSERAGGRQPQHF
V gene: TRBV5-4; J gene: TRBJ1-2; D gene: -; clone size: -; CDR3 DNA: TGTGCCAGCAGCTTGGAGCCTGACAGTCGTGGTGGCTACACCTTC; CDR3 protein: CASSLEPDSRGGYTF
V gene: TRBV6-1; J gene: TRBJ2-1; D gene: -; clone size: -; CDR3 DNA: TGTGCCAGCAATAGGGACAAAAGGAACTATGAGCAGTTCTTC; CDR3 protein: CASNRDKRNYEQFF
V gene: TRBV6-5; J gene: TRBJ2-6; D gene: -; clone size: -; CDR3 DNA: TGTGCCAGCAGTTACGGAGCAGATGGGGCCAACGTCCTGACTTTC; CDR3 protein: CASSYGADGANVLTF
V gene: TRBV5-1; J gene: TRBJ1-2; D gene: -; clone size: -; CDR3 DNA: TGCGCCAGCAGCTTGAAGGCAGACTACTATGGCTACACCTTC; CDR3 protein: CASSLKADYYGYTF
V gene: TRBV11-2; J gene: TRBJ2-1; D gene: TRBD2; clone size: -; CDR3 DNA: TGTGCCAGCAGCCCGCGGTGGCTAGCGGGGGCCTCCTACAATGAGCAGTTCTTC; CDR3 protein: CASSPRWLAGASYNEQFF
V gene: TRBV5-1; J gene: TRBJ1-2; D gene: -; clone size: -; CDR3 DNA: TGCGCCAGCAGCCTCCTGGGCGGGACCAACCCCGGCTATGGCTACACCTTC; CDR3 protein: CASSLLGGTNPGYGYTF
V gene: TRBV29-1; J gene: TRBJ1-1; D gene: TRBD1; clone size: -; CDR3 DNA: TGCAGCGGATCAGGACAGGGTTCGGCTTTCTTT; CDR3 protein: CSGSGQGSAFF
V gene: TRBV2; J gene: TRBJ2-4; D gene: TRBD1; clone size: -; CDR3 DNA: TGTGCCAGCAGTGCGGGACAGGGCGTTTTCAACATTCAGTACTTC; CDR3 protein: CASSAGQGVFNIQYF
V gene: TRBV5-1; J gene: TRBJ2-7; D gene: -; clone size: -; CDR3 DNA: TGCGCCAGCTCAAGGCAAGGGAGCTCCTACGAGCAGTACTTC; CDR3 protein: CASSRQGSSYEQYF
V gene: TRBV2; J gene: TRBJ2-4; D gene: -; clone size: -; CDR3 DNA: TGTGCCACACAGGGTGTAGGTGAAAACATTCAGTACTTC; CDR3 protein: CATQGVGENIQYF
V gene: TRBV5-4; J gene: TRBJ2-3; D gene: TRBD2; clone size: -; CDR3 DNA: TGTGCCAGCAGCTTGACGCTAGCGGGAGGTGGCACAGATACGCAGTATTTT; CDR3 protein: CASSLTLAGGGTDTQYF
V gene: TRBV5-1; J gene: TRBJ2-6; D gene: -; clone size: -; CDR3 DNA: TGCGCCAGCAGCTTGGAAGGGTACTCTGGGGCCAACGTCCTGACTTTC; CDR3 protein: CASSLEGYSGANVLTF
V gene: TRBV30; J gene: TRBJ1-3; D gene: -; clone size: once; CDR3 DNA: TGTGCCTGGAGTCCCCGGGACGGGAACTCTGGAAACACCATATATTTT; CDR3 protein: CAWSPRDGNSGNTIYF
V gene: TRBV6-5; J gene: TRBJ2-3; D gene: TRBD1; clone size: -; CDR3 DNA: TGTGCCAGCAGTTGGGACAGGGGAACAGATACGCAGTATTTT; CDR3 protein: CASSWDRGTDTQYF
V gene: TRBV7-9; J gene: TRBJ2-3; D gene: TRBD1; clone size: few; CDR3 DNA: TGTGCCAGCAGCTCCAGGGGGCCAGATACGCAGTATTTT; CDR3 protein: CASSSRGPDTQYF
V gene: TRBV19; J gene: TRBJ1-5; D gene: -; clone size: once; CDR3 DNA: TGTGCCAGTAGTACGGACAGCCCCGGATGGCCCCAGCATTTT; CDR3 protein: CASSTDSPGWPQHF
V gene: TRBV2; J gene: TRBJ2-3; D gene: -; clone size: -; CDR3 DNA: TGTGCCAGCAGTACCGAGATAGCAGATACGCAGTATTTT; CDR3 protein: CASSTEIADTQYF
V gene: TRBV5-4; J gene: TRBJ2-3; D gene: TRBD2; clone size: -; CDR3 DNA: TGTGCCAGCAGCTTGGAACTAGCGCTTAGCACAGATACGCAGTATTTT; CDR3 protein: CASSLELALSTDTQYF
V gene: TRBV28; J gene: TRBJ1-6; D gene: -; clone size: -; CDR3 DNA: TGTGCCAGCACCGAACCGGGGCGGGTCGTCTCACCCCTCCACTTT; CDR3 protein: CASTEPGRVVSPLHF
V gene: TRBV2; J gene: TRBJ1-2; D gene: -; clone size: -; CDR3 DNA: TGTGCCAGCAGTCCTGACGTAGACTATGGCTACACCTTC; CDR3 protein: CASSPDVDYGYTF
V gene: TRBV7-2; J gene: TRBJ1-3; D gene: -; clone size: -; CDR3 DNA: TGTGCCAGCAGCTACCCTGAAAAGGGGCCCAACACCATATATTTT; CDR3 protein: CASSYPEKGPNTIYF
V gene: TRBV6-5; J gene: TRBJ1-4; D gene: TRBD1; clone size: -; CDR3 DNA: TGTGCCAGCAGTCCGACAGGGCTCAGTGAAAAACTGTTTTTT; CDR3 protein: CASSPTGLSEKLFF
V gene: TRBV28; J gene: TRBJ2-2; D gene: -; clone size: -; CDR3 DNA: TGTGCCAGCAGTTTACGCGGAACCGGGGAGCTGTTTTTT; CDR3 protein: CASSLRGTGELFF
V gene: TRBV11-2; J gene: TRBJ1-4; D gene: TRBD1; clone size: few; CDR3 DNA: TGTGCCAGCAGCTTAGGTCCACAGGGGGTGGGTGAAAAACTGTTTTTT; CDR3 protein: CASSLGPQGVGEKLFF
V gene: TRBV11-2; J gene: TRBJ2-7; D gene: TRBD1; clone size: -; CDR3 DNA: TGTGCCAGCAGCGCGACAGGGGGTATTGATTCCGAGCAGTACTTC; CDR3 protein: CASSATGGIDSEQYF